The entry below describes one T cell receptor beta chain. The entry originates in a study of T cell responses to AZD1222 COVID-19 vaccine. Sequenced by immunoSEQ multiplex PCR; TCRdb stores in-frame clones only, minus some. The table has around 110,000 clones, around 92% seen once. CDR1 LGHNA and CDR2 YSLEER come from the germline V gene. This CDR3 region has 16 residues. With 1 base removed from V and 6 bases from J, the gap between germline ends came to 13 bases. The TCR originated in an adult who received the AZD1222 COVID-19 vaccine. This specimen consisted of peripheral blood, obtained 28 days after the second AZD1222 dose. The chain has TRBV4-3 and TRBJ1-6; TRBD1 might be the D (5 bases). The CDR3 sequence is CASSQVGRQGNSPLHF. Here the CDR3 DNA reads TGCGCCAGCAGCCAAGTAGGGCGTCAGGGTAATTCACCCCTCCACTTT.